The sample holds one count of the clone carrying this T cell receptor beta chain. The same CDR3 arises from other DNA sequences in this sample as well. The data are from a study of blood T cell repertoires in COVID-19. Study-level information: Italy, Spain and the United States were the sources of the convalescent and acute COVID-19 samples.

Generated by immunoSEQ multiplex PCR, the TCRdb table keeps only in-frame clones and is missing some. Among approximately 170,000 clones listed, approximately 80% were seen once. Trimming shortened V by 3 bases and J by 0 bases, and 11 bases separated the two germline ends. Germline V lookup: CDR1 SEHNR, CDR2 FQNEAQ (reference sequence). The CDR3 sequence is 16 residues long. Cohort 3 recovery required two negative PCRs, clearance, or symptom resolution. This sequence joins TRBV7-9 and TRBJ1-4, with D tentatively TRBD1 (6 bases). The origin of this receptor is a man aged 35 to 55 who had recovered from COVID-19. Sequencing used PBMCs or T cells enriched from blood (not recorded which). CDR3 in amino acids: CASSFGQPTTNEKLFF. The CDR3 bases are TGTGCCAGCAGCTTTGGACAGCCTACAACTAATGAAAAACTGTTTTTT.